Listed here are 5 T cell receptor beta chains from one sample, sequenced in a study of OX40 agonist ivuxolimab in advanced cancers. Library preparation was by the immunoSEQ multiplex PCR assay. TCRdb provides this immuneACCESS table in a form limited to in-frame rearrangements. Some clones are lacking; in checked studies, under half of them reflect an unresolved V gene, and why the rest are absent is not known. This sample comprises over 85,000 clones, about 92% of them detected only once. 0.27% of the sample belongs to the ten largest clones. The source was CD4+ or CD8+ T cells sorted from blood, collected in a trial of the OX40 agonist ivuxolimab. Receptor source: an adult with an advanced solid tumor such as melanoma, head and neck, liver or kidney cancer.

The V and J genes are TRBV11-2 and TRBJ2-3; 9 nucleotides line up with TRBD2. The CDR3 runs to 16 residues. The J segment lost 5 bases and the V segment lost 2 bases, leaving 8 bases of the junction unmatched. Germline-derived CDR1 and CDR2 are SGHAT and FQNNGV. The CDR3 spells CASSLLAGRGVDTQYF. The CDR3 DNA reads as TGTGCCAGCAGCTTACTAGCGGGGAGGGGAGTAGATACGCAGTATTTT.

This rearrangement joins TRBV21-1 to TRBJ1-1. TRBV21-1 is labeled a pseudogene. This CDR3 spans 15 amino acids. CDR3 DNA sequence: TGTGCCAGCAGCAACCGGCGGAGGGCCAACACTGAAGCTTTCTTT. It specifies CASSNRRRANTEAFF.

This clone was seen a single time. This sequence joins TRBV6-5 and TRBJ1-2; TRBD1 agrees at 8 bases. Germline CDR1 is MNHEY and CDR2 is SVGAGI. V trimming: 2 bases; J trimming: 8 bases; junction bases outside the gene matches: 7. This CDR3 is built from 14 residues. CDR3 in amino acids: CASSYPQGAKGYTF. CDR3 DNA: TGTGCCAGCAGTTACCCCCAGGGGGCTAAAGGCTACACCTTC.

The chain recombines TRBV2 with TRBJ1-1; D is uncertain. V lost 0 bases, J lost 0 bases, and 14 bases lay in between. In germline, CDR1 is SNHLY, CDR2 FYNNEI. The CDR3 is made up of 17 amino acids. The CDR3 reads CASSEAFEPRMNTEAFF. Written as DNA, the CDR3 is TGTGCCAGCAGTGAAGCCTTCGAGCCGAGGATGAACACTGAAGCTTTCTTT.

This chain links TRBV18 with TRBJ1-4; a weak D match, TRBD1 (5 bases). The CDR3 sequence is 15 residues long. The germline V and J ends were trimmed by 5 bases and 2 bases, with 12 bases remaining between them. CDR1 is KGHSH, CDR2 LQKENI, per germline. Here the CDR3 DNA reads TGTGCCAGCTCATCCCCCCGGGGCACTAATGAAAAACTGTTTTTT. Translated: CASSSPRGTNEKLFF.